The present TCR beta chain was sequenced within a study of Ad26.COV2.S vaccination and SARS-CoV-2 variants (TCRdb year 2021). Study-level background: Donors in the vaccine arm were drawn from COV1001, a phase I-IIa trial of Ad26.COV2.S in healthy adults that was multicentre, randomized, double-blind and placebo-controlled. Ad26.COV2.S was administered intramuscularly at a dose of 5x10^10 or 1x10^11 viral particles, either as one shot or as two shots given 56 days apart. TCRbeta repertoire sequencing was used to assess the specificity and breadth of SARS-CoV-2-reactive T cell receptors after Ad26.COV2.S vaccination. A total of approximately 30 samples were included in the TCR-sequenced set, comprising around 19 Ad26.COV2.S vaccine recipients, 5 placebo recipients and 8 SARS-CoV-2 convalescent individuals. Trial participants were randomized into five groups of five: low-dose or high-dose Ad26.COV2.S given once or twice, or placebo on both occasions. Blinding of investigators to trial group allocation was maintained during experiments and outcome assessment.

Of note for this clone: The target of this receptor is not known. The input lacks base qualities; no much larger clone sits a single base away.

According to the study, the label for this sample's treatment or condition signals: some 19 received Ad26.COV2.S at low or high dose, single or two shots; roughly five received placebo; per-sample allocation not given. Repertoires of vaccine and placebo recipients were sequenced from samples taken on day 63 after the first injection. Cohort 1b enrolled roughly 25 adults aged 18-55 years at a single site in Boston, USA, between 29 July and 7 August 2020. Ad26.COV2.S was a replication-incompetent adenovirus type 26 vector expressing a prefusion-stabilized SARS-CoV-2 spike protein from the original Wuhan strain. V is cut by 0 bases and J by 4 bases, and the space between the germline ends is 11 bases. Including cysteine and phenylalanine, the CDR3 has 15 amino acids. Of the read, only the CDR3 DNA is kept; its 45 bases are in frame from base 1. According to the germline V gene, CDR1 reads SGHDT and CDR2 reads YYEEEE.

The full study reports these points: Vaccine and placebo recipients had similar non-spike TCR breadth, a finding consistent with the vaccine containing only spike. Comparing responses between vaccine doses or regimens was not something the study was powered to do. Substantial breadth of spike-specific CD8+ and CD4+ T cell responses was reported after vaccination. The authors noted that total T cell responses may have been underestimated by the TCR breadth and depth analyses. Higher spike-specific TCR breadth was observed in Ad26.COV2.S recipients than in placebo recipients (P = 0.0014).

TCRbeta CDR3 regions were sequenced with the immunoSEQ Assay. After extraction, genomic DNA underwent amplification by bias-controlled multiplex PCR, followed by high-throughput sequencing. For the original study's pipeline: Collapsing and filtering of sequences were performed to quantify the absolute abundance of each unique TCRbeta CDR3 region. Usable DNA was measured by amplifying reference genes present in all nucleated cells, and TCRbeta template counts were normalized to that usable DNA to estimate T cell fraction. Repertoire TCRs were annotated as SARS-CoV-2-specific when V gene, CDR3 amino acid sequence and J gene were exactly matched to a known reactive TCR set. The reference SARS-CoV-2 TCR set came from MIRA and was filtered for enrichment in COVID-19-positive ImmuneCODE repertoires, removing public or cross-reactive TCRs. Using the MIRA antigens, annotated TCRs were further analysed by specific ORF or by position within an ORF. Breadth was defined as annotated unique rearrangements over total unique productive rearrangements; depth was the summed frequency of those rearrangements. Group comparisons of TCR breadth used two-sided Wilcoxon rank-sum tests. TCRdb's version of the immuneACCESS table is confined to in-frame rearrangements and falls short of the full clone set. An unresolved V gene accounts for under half of the shortfall where checked; the remainder is of unknown origin. The V and J calls and clone size come from that table; D and trimming were worked out from the DNA. The sample table holds some 450,000 clones, of which 80% to 95% were seen once. The top ten constitute about 4.1% of the sample.

The chain links TRBV5-6 with TRBJ2-1; confidence is insufficient to name the D gene. The specimen was peripheral blood, collected in a trial of Ad26.COV2.S vaccine versus placebo. The clonotype originates from a person aged 18-65 years who received the Ad26.COV2.S COVID-19 vaccine or a placebo. The nucleotides read TGTGCCAGCAGCTTGGTACAGTATGGTTACAATGAGCAGTTCTTC. It is translated as CASSLVQYGYNEQFF.